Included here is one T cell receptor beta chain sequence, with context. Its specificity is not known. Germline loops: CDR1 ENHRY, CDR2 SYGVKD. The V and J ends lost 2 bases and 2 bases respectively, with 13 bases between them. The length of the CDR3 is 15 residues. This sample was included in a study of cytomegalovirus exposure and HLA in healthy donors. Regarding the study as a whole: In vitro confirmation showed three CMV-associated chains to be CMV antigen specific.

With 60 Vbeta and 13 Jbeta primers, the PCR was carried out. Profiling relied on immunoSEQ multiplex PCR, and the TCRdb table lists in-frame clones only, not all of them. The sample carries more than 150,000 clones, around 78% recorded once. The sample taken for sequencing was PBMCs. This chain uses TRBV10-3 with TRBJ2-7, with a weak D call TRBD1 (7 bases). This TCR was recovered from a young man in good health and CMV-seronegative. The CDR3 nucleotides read TGTGCCATCAGTGAGGGGGGCAGGGGGGCCTACGAGCAGTACTTC. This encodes CAISEGGRGAYEQYF.